The rows below give T cell receptor beta chains drawn from one sample of a study of shared clonotypes between healthy human individuals. Generated by immunoSEQ multiplex PCR, the TCRdb table keeps only in-frame clones and is missing some. The sample has around 940,000 clones; over 60% are singletons. Sequencing used memory CD4+ T cells sorted from blood. The receptors shown here come from a young man in good health. CDR3s include the opening cysteine and the closing phenylalanine or tryptophan. The D gene is left open where the match is weak. Expanded clones are given a class, and other clones once, few, many or no size at all.

d_call j_call clone_size v_call cdr3_aa cdr3_nt
- TRBJ1-6 - TRBV19 CASGVSPLHF TGTGCCAGCGGTGTTTCACCCCTCCACTTT
- TRBJ1-5 - TRBV5-1 CASSPGPDQPQHF TGCGCCAGCAGCCCTGGACCAGATCAGCCCCAGCATTTT
- TRBJ2-4 once TRBV10-3 CAISGGMGGVAKNIQYF TGTGCCATCAGTGGCGGAATGGGCGGGGTAGCCAAAAACATTCAGTACTTC
- TRBJ1-3 - TRBV5-1 CASSREGNTIYF TGCGCCAGCAGCCGTGAAGGAAACACCATATATTTT
TRBD2 TRBJ2-3 - TRBV5-1 CASSLGLAGLSSSTDTQYF TGCGCCAGCAGCTTAGGACTAGCGGGCCTATCTTCTAGCACAGATACGCAGTATTTT
TRBD1 TRBJ1-1 once TRBV11-1 CASSPGQLMNTEAFF TGTGCCAGCAGCCCGGGACAGCTCATGAACACTGAAGCTTTCTTT
- TRBJ2-1 - TRBV18 CASSPQQSTYNEQFF TGTGCCAGCTCACCACAACAGTCAACCTACAATGAGCAGTTCTTC
- TRBJ1-4 - TRBV18 CASSPQNFEKLFF TGTGCCAGCTCACCCCAAAATTTTGAAAAACTGTTTTTT
- TRBJ2-5 - TRBV5-5 CASSRGDGGMETQYF TGTGCCAGCAGTCGAGGGGATGGCGGGATGGAGACCCAGTACTTC
- TRBJ1-1 - TRBV5-8 CASSPRQAKNTEAFF TGTGCCAGCAGCCCAAGACAGGCGAAGAACACTGAAGCTTTCTTT
- TRBJ2-1 - TRBV11-3 CASSLISPRGDNEQFF TGTGCCAGCAGCTTAATAAGTCCAAGAGGGGACAATGAGCAGTTCTTC
- TRBJ1-5 - TRBV9 CASSAEGDQPQHF TGTGCCAGCAGCGCGGAGGGAGATCAGCCCCAGCATTTT
TRBD2 TRBJ2-7 - TRBV7-2 CASSLGGGEKYF TGTGCCAGCAGCCTCGGCGGGGGGGAAAAGTACTTC
TRBD2 TRBJ2-1 - TRBV5-1 CASRRLAGSSYNEQFF TGCGCCAGCAGACGACTAGCGGGGTCCTCCTACAATGAGCAGTTCTTC
- TRBJ2-2 - TRBV2 CASSRNGGAVSGELFF TGTGCCAGCAGTCGGAACGGCGGGGCGGTCTCCGGGGAGCTGTTTTTT
- TRBJ2-3 - TRBV5-1 CASSFRGANTDTQYF TGCGCCAGCAGCTTCCGCGGGGCGAACACAGATACGCAGTATTTT
- TRBJ2-1 - TRBV2 CASSVLDEQFF TGTGCCAGCAGTGTACTGGATGAGCAGTTCTTC
- TRBJ1-1 few TRBV30 CAWSFRDRGAEAFF TGTGCCTGGAGTTTTAGGGACCGTGGGGCTGAAGCTTTCTTT
TRBD1 TRBJ1-5 few TRBV2 CASSEGDRGRGQPQHF TGTGCCAGCAGTGAAGGGGACAGGGGGCGCGGTCAGCCCCAGCATTTT
TRBD1 TRBJ1-4 - TRBV5-1 CASSKYRGLETNEKLFF TGCGCCAGCAGCAAATACAGGGGGCTGGAAACTAATGAAAAACTGTTTTTT
- TRBJ1-4 - TRBV5-4 CASSLDPGEKLFF TGTGCCAGCAGCTTGGATCCGGGAGAAAAACTGTTTTTT
- TRBJ2-3 - TRBV11-2 CASSLSDSDTQYF TGTGCCAGCAGCTTATCTGACTCAGATACGCAGTATTTT
TRBD1 TRBJ2-7 - TRBV9 CASSGEGTGAYEQYF TGTGCCAGCAGCGGGGAAGGGACAGGGGCTTACGAGCAGTACTTC
- TRBJ2-7 - TRBV7-3 CASSLQSGPYEQYF TGTGCCAGCAGCTTACAGTCCGGACCCTACGAGCAGTACTTC
TRBD2 TRBJ2-7 - TRBV5-1 CASSPTSDRHEQYF TGCGCCAGCAGCCCTACTAGCGATAGGCACGAGCAGTACTTC
- TRBJ1-2 - TRBV4-1 CASSQSWVLGYGYTF TGCGCCAGCAGCCAATCTTGGGTTTTAGGATATGGCTACACCTTC
- TRBJ2-7 - TRBV18 CASSFSRDGNEQYF TGTGCCAGCTCATTCTCCCGGGACGGAAACGAGCAGTACTTC
- TRBJ1-2 - TRBV5-1 CASGEPGLEGGYTF TGCGCCAGCGGCGAACCCGGACTGGAAGGTGGCTACACCTTC
- TRBJ1-5 - TRBV5-6 CASSLGGVMDQPQHF TGTGCCAGCAGCTTGGGGGGCGTTATGGACCAGCCCCAGCATTTT
TRBD2 TRBJ2-6 once TRBV28 CASRLADNSGANVLTF TGTGCCAGCAGGCTAGCGGATAACTCTGGGGCCAACGTCCTGACTTTC
- TRBJ2-1 - TRBV5-1 CASSLGSGANEQFF TGCGCCAGCAGCTTGGGATCAGGGGCGAATGAGCAGTTCTTC
TRBD2 TRBJ2-1 - TRBV9 CASSVSGGNSYNEQFF TGTGCCAGCAGCGTTAGCGGGGGGAACTCCTACAATGAGCAGTTCTTC
- TRBJ2-2 - TRBV30 CAWSRPTVSGELFF TGTGCCTGGAGTCGTCCGACAGTCTCCGGGGAGCTGTTTTTT
- TRBJ1-2 - TRBV28 CASTLGLRGGYTF TGTGCCAGCACCTTGGGTCTCCGAGGAGGCTACACCTTC
TRBD1 TRBJ2-7 - TRBV12-5 CASGLETGAGEQYF TGTGCTAGTGGTTTAGAAACAGGGGCTGGGGAGCAGTACTTC
- TRBJ1-5 - TRBV25-1 CASSDRRVGDNQPQHF TGTGCCAGCAGTGACCGCAGGGTGGGAGACAATCAGCCCCAGCATTTT
TRBD2 TRBJ2-3 - TRBV5-1 CASSFISGETDTQYF TGCGCCAGCAGCTTTATTAGCGGGGAAACAGATACGCAGTATTTT
TRBD2 TRBJ2-1 once TRBV18 CASSPTGTSGSDEQFF TGTGCCAGCTCACCGACCGGGACTAGCGGGAGCGATGAGCAGTTCTTC
- TRBJ2-7 - TRBV7-8 CASSLGRYEQYF TGTGCCAGCAGCTTAGGTCGTTACGAGCAGTACTTC
TRBD1 TRBJ2-1 few TRBV28 CASSFYGTGYNEQFF TGTGCCAGCAGTTTTTATGGGACAGGCTACAATGAGCAGTTCTTC
TRBD1 TRBJ2-7 once TRBV5-1 CASSPTGTATYEQYF TGCGCCAGCAGCCCGACCGGGACAGCGACCTACGAGCAGTACTTC
- TRBJ1-3 once TRBV4-3 CASSQGPISSGNTIYF TGCGCCAGCAGCCAGGGCCCGATCAGCTCTGGAAACACCATATATTTT
- TRBJ1-3 - TRBV15 CATSRDLGGSGNTIYF TGTGCCACCAGCAGAGATCTCGGCGGCTCTGGAAACACCATATATTTT
TRBD2 TRBJ2-2 - TRBV9 CASSVTSGGNTGELFF TGTGCCAGCAGCGTGACTAGCGGAGGGAACACCGGGGAGCTGTTTTTT
- TRBJ2-5 - TRBV2 CASSPGSYQETQYF TGTGCCAGCAGCCCCGGAAGCTACCAAGAGACCCAGTACTTC
- TRBJ2-7 - TRBV5-5 CASSQKAVGDEQYF TGTGCCAGCAGCCAAAAGGCGGTGGGGGACGAGCAGTACTTC
- TRBJ2-2 - TRBV5-1 CASSLVLGGTGELFF TGCGCCAGCAGCTTGGTCCTAGGGGGCACCGGGGAGCTGTTTTTT
- TRBJ1-2 - TRBV28 CASRLREGYTF TGTGCCAGTCGCCTCAGGGAAGGCTACACCTTC
- TRBJ2-1 - TRBV5-1 CASSLIASASYNEQFF TGCGCCAGCAGCTTGATAGCGTCAGCGTCCTACAATGAGCAGTTCTTC
- TRBJ2-7 - TRBV6-1 CASSEFVGFYEQYF TGTGCCAGCAGTGAATTTGTAGGGTTCTACGAGCAGTACTTC
TRBD2 TRBJ2-7 - TRBV7-2 CASSSAVTSGYEQYF TGTGCCAGCAGCTCGGCCGTTACTAGCGGCTACGAGCAGTACTTC
TRBD2 TRBJ2-7 few TRBV9 CATPATGLVDPQSYEQYF TGTGCCACCCCAGCGACGGGACTAGTTGACCCGCAATCCTACGAGCAGTACTTC
TRBD1 TRBJ1-5 - TRBV28 CASRRQGKKPQHF TGTGCCAGCAGGAGACAGGGAAAGAAGCCCCAGCATTTT
- TRBJ2-1 few TRBV7-2 CASSLLYEQFF TGTGCCAGCAGCTTACTGTATGAGCAGTTCTTC